Each of the 21 T cell receptor beta chains below was sequenced from the same sample in a study of blood T cell repertoires in COVID-19. The repertoire was sequenced with immunoSEQ multiplex PCR; TCRdb's copy has only in-frame clones and lacks some. The sample lists about 170,000 clones; about 86% were seen once. Sequencing input: peripheral blood. The receptors originated from a woman aged 70-85 years who had recovered from COVID-19.

The V call is TRBV7-3, the J call TRBJ2-1; D perhaps matches TRBD2 (6 bases). The germline V gene encodes CDR1 SGHTA and CDR2 FQGTGA. CDR3 length: 15 residues. Deletions cut 3 bases from V and 7 bases from J, with 16 bases between. CDR3 sequence reads: CASSFRRGGGNEQFF. The CDR3 nucleotides read TGTGCCAGCAGCTTCCGGCGGGGTGGAGGGAATGAGCAGTTCTTC.

This sequence joins TRBV7-2 and TRBJ2-1; TRBD2 matches at 7 bases. CDR3 length equals 18 residues. Germline lookup yields CDR1 SGHTA and CDR2 FQGNSA. With V trimmed by 5 bases and J by 0 bases, 13 bases remained unmatched. For the CDR3, the DNA is TGTGCCAGCAGCAGACCCCCTAGCGGCACGAGCTCCTACAATGAGCAGTTCTTC. This gives the protein CASSRPPSGTSSYNEQFF.

V gene TRBV5-6 combines with J gene TRBJ2-5, with D perhaps TRBD2 (7 bases). The germline CDR1 and CDR2 sequences are SGHDT and YYEEEE. CDR3 length equals 16 residues. The V end was cut by 4 bases, the J end by 1 base, with 17 bases between. This CDR3 is CASSPRGGNSQETQYF. The DNA for the CDR3 is TGTGCCAGCAGCCCGAGGGGGGGAAACTCCCAAGAGACCCAGTACTTC. The full variable domain, completed using reference TRBV5-6 and TRBJ2-5, is DAGVTQSPTHLIKTRGQQVTLRCSPKSGHDTVSWYQQALGQGPQFIFQYYEEEERQRGNFPDRFSGHQFPNYSSELNVNALLLGDSALYLCASSPRGGNSQETQYFGPGTRLLVL.

This clone occurred a few times. The chain links TRBV7-9 to TRBJ1-2; the D gene is possibly TRBD1 (6 bases). The CDR3 length is 11 residues. Germline CDR1 reads SEHNR; CDR2 reads FQNEAQ (reference sequence). V dropped 11 bases and J dropped 6 bases, with 13 bases sitting between them. CDR3 amino acids: CAQGYLDGYTF. In DNA form, the CDR3 reads TGTGCCCAGGGGTACTTGGATGGCTACACCTTC.

The chain links TRBV4-2 to TRBJ1-5; 8 bases match TRBD1. The CDR3 runs 15 residues. V gave up 0 bases and J gave up 7 bases; unmatched junction bases: 5. Germline V gives CDR1 LGHNA, CDR2 YNFKEQ. CDR3 DNA: TGTGCCAGCAGCCAAGATGTCAGGGGGCAGCAGCCCCAGCATTTT. It yields the protein CASSQDVRGQQPQHF.

CDR3 sequence: CASSPSSRPNTEAFF. In DNA form, the CDR3 reads TGTGCCAGTAGCCCATCGTCCAGGCCAAACACTGAAGCTTTCTTT. The genes are TRBV19 and TRBJ1-1; D not resolved. The germline V gene has CDR1 LNHDA and CDR2 SQIVND (reference sequence). This CDR3 has 15 amino acids. With 6 bases removed from V and 2 bases from J, the gap between germline ends came to 16 bases.

V gene TRBV5-1 combines with J gene TRBJ2-5; tentative D call: TRBD1 (7 bases). The germline V and J ends were trimmed by 3 bases and 1 base, with 10 bases remaining between them. Per the germline V gene, CDR1 is SGHRS and CDR2 is YFSETQ. The CDR3 loop spans 14 amino acids. DNA of the CDR3: TGCGCCAGCAGCTCCAGGGGGGCCCAAGAGACCCAGTACTTC. It translates to CASSSRGAQETQYF.

The chain recombines TRBV5-4 with TRBJ2-5, with 11 bases that match TRBD2. The CDR3 is 17 amino acids. V lost 4 bases, J lost 5 bases, and 13 bases stayed unmatched. Germline V gene data show CDR1 as SGHNT and CDR2 as YYREEE (reference sequence). The CDR3 DNA reads as TGTGCCAGCAGCACCGGGTTAGCGGGAGGGCCCTGGGAGACCCAGTACTTC. Its translation: CASSTGLAGGPWETQYF.

The V and J genes are TRBV6-5 and TRBJ1-1; unclear D gene. CDR1 is MNHEY and CDR2 is SVGAGI in the germline V gene. The germline V and J ends were trimmed by 10 bases and 0 bases, with 12 bases remaining between them. The CDR3 extends over 13 amino acids. CDR3: CATQTPLNTEAFF. The CDR3 region has the DNA TGTGCCACACAGACACCCCTGAACACTGAAGCTTTCTTT.

This clone appeared a single time. The chain uses TRBV7-3 and TRBJ2-5; 8 nucleotides match TRBD2. The CDR3 contains 15 residues. V lost 1 base, J lost 5 bases, and 6 bases stayed unmatched. Looked up from germline, CDR1 is SGHTA and CDR2 is FQGTGA. As DNA, the CDR3 is TGTGCCAGCAGCTTAAGGGCAGCGGGAGCGGAGACCCAGTACTTC. Its translation: CASSLRAAGAETQYF.

The genes are TRBV3-1 (or the pseudogene TRBV3-2) and TRBJ1-4; TRBD1 matches at 9 bases. This CDR3 is 12 amino acids long. From germline, CDR1 is LGHDT and CDR2 YNNKEL (reference sequence). V trimming: 4 bases; J trimming: 17 bases; junction bases outside the gene matches: 8. The DNA for the CDR3 is TGTGCCAGCAGCCTCCGGGGGGGACAGGGTTTTTTT. This translates into CASSLRGGQGFF.

The genes are TRBV7-2 and TRBJ2-3, with a possible D match to TRBD2 (6 bases). The CDR3 sequence is 15 residues long. V dropped 3 bases and J dropped 2 bases, with 12 bases sitting between them. The germline V gene has CDR1 SGHTA and CDR2 FQGNSA. CDR3: CASSLGGGDTDTQYF. CDR3 sequence (DNA): TGTGCCAGCAGCTTGGGAGGCGGCGACACAGATACGCAGTATTTT.

This chain links TRBV21-1 with TRBJ2-4; the table gives TRBD2 as D, unverified against the DNA. TRBV21-1 represents a pseudogene. The CDR3 consists of 15 residues. CDR3 amino acids: CASGAGARAKNIQYF. CDR3 DNA: TGTGCCAGCGGGGCGGGGGCGCGGGCCAAAAACATTCAGTACTTC.

This sequence joins TRBV19 and TRBJ1-4; D may be TRBD1 (5 bases). V was trimmed by 1 base and J by 10 bases, leaving 10 bases between them. CDR1 LNHDA and CDR2 SQIVND come from the germline V gene (reference sequence). There are 13 residues in the CDR3. The CDR3 spells CASSIGGGGKLFF. The DNA of the CDR3 is TGTGCCAGTAGTATAGGGGGCGGGGGAAAACTGTTTTTT.

V gene TRBV7-3 combines with J gene TRBJ2-2; 7 bases agree with TRBD1. The CDR3 has 18 amino acids. Germline V gene lookup returns CDR1 SGHTA and CDR2 FQGTGA. V dropped 2 bases and J dropped 0; count of bases not matched to a gene: 9. The CDR3 is CASSLYAGGYANTGELFF. CDR3 sequence (DNA): TGTGCCAGCAGCTTATACGCAGGGGGTTACGCGAACACCGGGGAGCTGTTTTTT. The full variable domain, with the rest looked up from reference TRBV7-3 and TRBJ2-2, is GAGVSQTPSNKVTEKGKYVELRCDPISGHTALYWYRQSLGQGPEFLIYFQGTGAADDSGLPNDRFFAVRPEGSVSTLKIQRTERGDSAVYLCASSLYAGGYANTGELFFGEGSRLTVL.

This clone has more than one count but fewer than ten. This chain connects TRBV6-5 to TRBJ1-3; D is perhaps TRBD1 (6 bases). Trimming left V 8 bases short and J 0 bases short, with 11 bases between. The length of the CDR3 is 14 residues. The germline CDR1 and CDR2 sequences are MNHEY and SVGAGI. The CDR3 DNA follows: TGTGCCAGCGTGGACAGTCACTCTGGAAACACCATATATTTT. This encodes CASVDSHSGNTIYF.

The rearrangement links TRBV27 to TRBJ2-2, with 7 bases matching TRBD1. Germline trimming cut 10 bases from V and 6 bases from J; bases unmatched to any gene: 2. The CDR3 consists of 11 residues. CDR1 MNHEY and CDR2 SMNVEV come from the germline V gene (reference sequence). The CDR3 region has the DNA TGTGCCACCCAGGGGGCCGGGGAGCTGTTTTTT. Encoded protein: CATQGAGELFF.

The chain recombines TRBV15 with TRBJ2-4, with 15 bases aligning to TRBD2. Germline loops: CDR1 LNHNV, CDR2 YYDKDF (reference sequence). J lost 6 bases, V lost 5 bases, and 8 bases had no gene match. This CDR3 contains 17 residues. The CDR3 protein is CATSPPGLAGGGNIQYF. The CDR3 DNA reads as TGTGCCACCAGCCCCCCGGGACTAGCGGGAGGTGGAAACATTCAGTACTTC.

This chain joins TRBV11-3 and TRBJ2-1; no reliable D call. The V and J ends lost 5 bases and 4 bases respectively, with 9 bases between them. This CDR3 contains 13 residues. Germline CDR1 and CDR2: SGHNT and YENEEA. The CDR3 reads CASSQDTYNEQFF. Written as DNA, the CDR3 is TGTGCCAGCAGCCAAGACACGTACAATGAGCAGTTCTTC.

The rearrangement uses TRBV14 and TRBJ2-3; a possible D gene is TRBD2 (5 bases). The CDR3 has 16 amino acids. Trimming left V 4 bases short and J 1 base short, with 15 bases between. Germline CDR1 SGHDN, CDR2 FVKESK. The CDR3 protein is CASSPRTTGGTDTQYF. Written as DNA, the CDR3 is TGTGCCAGCAGCCCCCGGACCACCGGGGGCACAGATACGCAGTATTTT.

About this clone itself: A read error may account for a junction end that differs from germline. This rearrangement joins TRBV7-7 to TRBJ2-5; 9 positions agree with TRBD1. This CDR3 region has 15 residues. CDR1 and CDR2 (germline): SSHAT, FNYEAQ (reference sequence). This CDR3 reads CASSPQGANLETQYF. The CDR3 nucleotides read TGTGCTAGCAGCCCACAGGGGGCCAACTTGGAGACCCAGTACTTC.